This T cell receptor (beta chain) was observed in a study of T cells in localized non-small cell lung cancer. This clone was seen just once. Its matching antigen is unknown. Libraries were prepared by immunoSEQ multiplex PCR; TCRdb keeps only in-frame clonotypes and omits some of them. Among 15,000 to 20,000 clones listed, around 90% were seen once. Points from the study as a whole: Turning up in adjacent lung were a median around 60 of the top 100 tumor clones. Measurement of T cell clonality placed uninvolved adjacent lung highest, above the level in tumor. In the blood, greater T cell density corresponded to longer overall survival.

The receptor comes from a woman aged 40-75 years with stage III lung adenocarcinoma. This specimen consisted of peripheral blood mononuclear cells, obtained before any cancer treatment.

CDR3 nucleotides: TGTGCCAGTTCTCCTTGGGGGACAGGGGGGTATGGCTACACCTTC. Protein sequence: CASSPWGTGGYGYTF. The chain links TRBV27 to TRBJ1-2; 11 bases map to TRBD1. With V trimmed by 9 bases and J by 5 bases, 11 bases remained unmatched. The V gene's germline CDR1 is MNHEY and CDR2 SMNVEV (reference sequence). The CDR3 has 15 residues.